Below, 8 T cell receptor beta chains from the same sample are listed, as sequenced in a study of immune cell composition in non-small cell lung cancer. Assay: immunoSEQ multiplex PCR; the TCRdb copy retains only in-frame clones and omits some. Of under 5,000 clones listed, roughly 80% were seen once; the top ten hold 11%. Sequenced material: lung tumor tissue. The receptors were gathered from a human donor with non-small cell lung cancer.

In its sample, this clone was seen once. The rearrangement joins TRBV5-4 to TRBJ2-7; TRBD1 agrees at 8 bases. The trim removed 0 bases at V and 4 bases at J, leaving 6 bases unmatched. Per the germline V gene, CDR1 is SGHNT and CDR2 is YYREEE (reference sequence). This CDR3 is built from 15 residues. The CDR3 is CASSLVSGGSYEQYF. DNA for the CDR3: TGTGCCAGCAGCTTGGTGTCAGGGGGCTCGTACGAGCAGTACTTC.

This clone occurred a few times. The chain uses TRBV19 and TRBJ1-2, with D uncertain. In germline, CDR1 is LNHDA, CDR2 SQIVND (reference sequence). The CDR3 is 14 amino acids. V gave up 3 bases and J gave up 0 bases, with 8 bases separating them. The CDR3 region is CASSIQRANYGYTF. The CDR3 DNA is TGTGCCAGTAGTATTCAGAGGGCTAACTATGGCTACACCTTC.

This clone has only a few counts. The CDR3 region is CASQGGFNQPQHF. In nucleotides, the CDR3 is TGCGCCAGCCAGGGGGGATTCAATCAGCCCCAGCATTTT. The chain recombines TRBV10-2 with TRBJ1-5; 7 nucleotides line up with TRBD1. V lost 8 bases to trimming and J lost 3 bases; unmatched junction nucleotides: 4. The CDR3 sequence is 13 residues long. Germline CDR1 WSHSY, CDR2 SAAADI.

The chain couples TRBV19 to TRBJ2-1, with 8 bases aligning to TRBD2. J lost 0 bases, V lost 3 bases, and 13 bases had no gene match. CDR3 length: 19 residues. Germline V CDR1 and CDR2: LNHDA, SQIVND (reference sequence). The CDR3 DNA reads TGTGCCAGTAGTATTCGAGCGGGGGTAACACTTAGCTCCTACAATGAGCAGTTCTTC. This encodes CASSIRAGVTLSSYNEQFF. Combining the CDR3 with reference TRBV19 and TRBJ2-1 gives the whole variable domain DGGITQSPKYLFRKEGQNVTLSCEQNLNHDAMYWYRQDPGQGLRLIYYSQIVNDFQKGDIAEGYSVSREKKESFPLTVTSAQKNPTAFYLCASSIRAGVTLSSYNEQFFGPGTRLTVL.

The V call is TRBV6-1, the J call TRBJ2-1, with 7 bases lining up with TRBD2. J was trimmed by 2 bases and V by 2 bases; bases with no gene match: 6. This CDR3 contains 16 residues. The germline V gene encodes CDR1 MNHNS and CDR2 SASEGT. DNA of the CDR3: TGTGCCAGCAGTGAATTTGTGGGAGGGCCCTACAATGAGCAGTTCTTC. This codes for CASSEFVGGPYNEQFF.

The chain links TRBV19 to TRBJ2-3; 12 nucleotides match TRBD2. CDR3 length: 15 residues. V shed 6 bases, J shed 6 bases, and the junction held 7 bases outside the gene matches. In germline, CDR1 is LNHDA, CDR2 SQIVND (reference sequence). The CDR3 protein is CASRRLAGAIDTQYF. In DNA form, the CDR3 reads TGTGCCAGTAGACGACTAGCGGGGGCGATCGATACGCAGTATTTT.

The CDR3 DNA sequence: TGTGCCAGCAGCCGGACAGGGGTTGAGCAGTACTTC. Amino acid sequence: CASSRTGVEQYF. This chain links TRBV7-9 with TRBJ2-7, with TRBD1 matching over 9 bases. The CDR3 length is 12 residues. The J segment lost 7 bases and the V segment lost 5 bases, leaving 3 bases of the junction unmatched. The germline V gene has CDR1 SEHNR and CDR2 FQNEAQ (reference sequence).

This clone was counted a few times. The CDR3 spells CASATGASSSPLHF. CDR3 coding DNA: TGTGCCAGCGCGACAGGGGCATCTAGTTCACCCCTCCACTTT. The chain couples TRBV18 to TRBJ1-6; 8 bases agree with TRBD1. Trimming at V came to 8 bases and at J to 9 bases, leaving 9 bases not matched to a gene. From germline, CDR1 is KGHSH and CDR2 LQKENI. The CDR3 has 14 residues.